This TCR beta chain stems from a study of blood T cell repertoires in COVID-19. How the authors handled the data: Counts of nucleated cells, estimated from reference gene primer amplification, were obtained. The table came from immunoSEQ multiplex PCR; TCRdb's copy has only in-frame clones and leaves some out. D and trimming were read from the DNA, whereas the V and J calls and clone size are those reported in that table. This table holds roughly 310,000 clones, roughly 90% found once. Between the trimmed V and J ends, which lost 0 bases and 0 bases, there was a span of 11 bases. This CDR3 comprises 16 residues. Germline V lookup: CDR1 GTSNPN, CDR2 SVGIG (reference sequence). Recovery among Cohort 3 donors was established by two negative PCRs, clearance, or symptom resolution.

The source material was PBMCs or T cells enriched from blood (not recorded which). The chain couples TRBV30 to TRBJ2-2; D remains unclear. The clonotype originates from a man in his sixties who had recovered from COVID-19. The CDR3 here is CAWSVRGPANTGELFF. The CDR3 bases are TGTGCCTGGAGTGTACGTGGGCCAGCGAACACCGGGGAGCTGTTTTTT.